The 29 T cell receptor beta chains presented below share a single source sample, sequenced in a study of T-cell memory formation after mild COVID-19. Using its own MiXCR run on the 5' RACE reads, TCRdb lists one record per CDR3 protein. This sample yields roughly 70,000 distinct CDR3 sequences, of which 16% are seen a single time; 30% to 35% belongs to the top ten. The sample was PBMCs or a T cell subset sorted from them (not recorded which). Receptors originate from an adult woman who had mild COVID-19 (a few samples of this study predate the infection). Cell type and time point are not known.

This clonotype was found a few times. The V gene is TRBV28, the J gene TRBJ2-1; no clear D gene. The CDR3 covers 11 residues. V was shortened by 1 base and J by 8 bases, with 3 bases between the two germline ends. CDR1 MDHEN and CDR2 SYDVKM come from the germline V gene. The CDR3 DNA follows: TGTGCCAGCAGTTTATCCTATGAGCAGTTCTTC. This sequence encodes CASSLSYEQFF.

This clonotype has ten or more counts. The rearrangement joins TRBV5-4 to TRBJ2-7; D gene ambiguous. Germline values: CDR1 SGHNT, CDR2 YYREEE (reference sequence). V shed 0 bases and J shed 0 bases, with 16 bases lying between them. The CDR3 is 17 residues long. The chain's CDR3 is CASSLGGVGLLSYEQYF. CDR3 in DNA: TGTGCCAGCAGCTTGGGAGGCGTGGGCTTGCTCTCCTACGAGCAGTACTTC. The entire variable domain, with the rest obtained from reference TRBV5-4 and TRBJ2-7, is as follows: ETGVTQSPTHLIKTRGQQVTLRCSSQSGHNTVSWYQQALGQGPQFIFQYYREEENGRGNFPPRFSGLQFPNYSSELNVNALELDDSALYLCASSLGGVGLLSYEQYFGPGTRLTVT.

The V gene is TRBV2, the J gene TRBJ2-7, with no clear D. V lost 6 bases to trimming and J lost 3 bases, with 15 bases between them. This CDR3 is built from 14 residues. The germline gives CDR1 SNHLY, CDR2 FYNNEI. In nucleotides, the CDR3 is TGTGCCAGCAGGGACCCGACACGAAACTACGAGCAGTACTTC. This translates into CASRDPTRNYEQYF.

The rearrangement joins TRBV24-1 to TRBJ1-2; no reliable D call. This CDR3 comprises 12 residues. Trimming removed 0 bases at V and 4 bases at J, with 2 bases between. Germline CDR1 is KGHDR and CDR2 is SFDVKD. The CDR3 loop reads CATSDLGYGYTF. The CDR3 DNA follows: TGTGCCACCAGTGATTTGGGCTATGGCTACACCTTC.

This clonotype was counted a few times. This chain connects TRBV11-2 to TRBJ2-1, with a possible D match to TRBD2 (5 bases). Deletions cut 0 bases from V and 5 bases from J, with 14 bases between. This CDR3 has 16 amino acids. CDR1 and CDR2 (germline): SGHAT, FQNNGV. In DNA form, the CDR3 reads TGTGCCAGCAGCTTAGATTCCGCGGGTCTCGACAATGAGCAGTTCTTC. Translation gives CASSLDSAGLDNEQFF.

The chain's CDR3 is CASSLPLGYEQYF. CDR3 nucleotides: TGTGCCAGCAGCTTACCGCTTGGCTACGAGCAGTACTTC. The chain joins TRBV7-9 to TRBJ2-7, with D uncertain. CDR3 size: 13 residues. V shed 2 bases and J shed 3 bases, with 8 bases lying between them. Germline V lookup: CDR1 SEHNR, CDR2 FQNEAQ (reference sequence). The full variable domain, completed using reference TRBV7-9 and TRBJ2-7, is DTGVSQNPRHKITKRGQNVTFRCDPISEHNRLYWYRQTLGQGPEFLTYFQNEAQLEKSRLLSDRFSAERPKGSFSTLEIQRTEQGDSAMYLCASSLPLGYEQYFGPGTRLTVT.

This chain uses TRBV2 with TRBJ2-7; no clear D gene. CDR1 and CDR2 from the germline V gene are SNHLY and FYNNEI. The CDR3 extends over 13 amino acids. Trimming pared 3 bases from V and 3 bases from J, leaving 9 bases between. The CDR3, as DNA: TGTGCCAGCAGTGATCTTGCAGTCTACGAGCAGTACTTC. This gives the protein CASSDLAVYEQYF.

A few counts support this clonotype. The V call is TRBV7-8, the J call TRBJ2-7, with D uncertain. This CDR3 contains 13 residues. CDR1 SGHVS and CDR2 FQNEAQ come from the germline V gene. V was shortened by 6 bases and J by 2 bases, with 11 bases between the two germline ends. Written as DNA, the CDR3 is TGTGCCAGCAGTCATACGGGTGCCTACGAGCAGTACTTC. Amino acids: CASSHTGAYEQYF.

The chain recombines TRBV6-5 with TRBJ2-2; 13 positions agree with TRBD2. Germline CDR1 is MNHEY and CDR2 is SVGAGI. The length of the CDR3 is 17 residues. V shed 2 bases, J shed 5 bases, and the junction held 5 bases outside the gene matches. The CDR3 nucleotides read TGTGCCAGCAGTTACCCAGGACTAGCGGGAGTTACCGGGGAGCTGTTTTTT. Encoded protein: CASSYPGLAGVTGELFF.

The chain links TRBV5-1 to TRBJ2-2, with a weak D call TRBD1 (5 bases). Trimming took 1 base from V and 4 from J, leaving 11 bases between them. The CDR3 is 15 residues long. The V gene's germline CDR1 is SGHRS and CDR2 YFSETQ. In nucleotides, the CDR3 is TGCGCCAGCAGCTTGCAAGGGGAACCCACCGGGGAGCTGTTTTTT. It translates to CASSLQGEPTGELFF.

The CDR3 loop is CASSSGGRAYEQYF. CDR3 in DNA: TGTGCCAGCAGCTCGGGGGGGAGGGCCTACGAGCAGTACTTC. This chain joins TRBV5-4 and TRBJ2-7; TRBD2 matches 8 bases. V trimming: 3 bases; J trimming: 2 bases; junction bases outside the gene matches: 4. Germline CDR1 SGHNT, CDR2 YYREEE (reference sequence). The CDR3 runs to 14 residues. Full variable domain (missing parts from reference TRBV5-4 and TRBJ2-7): ETGVTQSPTHLIKTRGQQVTLRCSSQSGHNTVSWYQQALGQGPQFIFQYYREEENGRGNFPPRFSGLQFPNYSSELNVNALELDDSALYLCASSSGGRAYEQYFGPGTRLTVT.

This clonotype was seen a handful of times. The chain recombines TRBV29-1 with TRBJ2-7; no clear D gene. V was trimmed by 1 base and J by 6 bases, leaving 10 bases between them. This CDR3 spans 12 amino acids. Germline-derived CDR1 and CDR2 are SQVTM and ANQGSEA. The CDR3 sequence: CSVEGTGAEQYF. DNA of the CDR3: TGCAGCGTTGAAGGTACCGGAGCCGAGCAGTACTTC.

This chain links TRBV29-1 with TRBJ2-2; D is possibly TRBD1 (6 bases). Trimming left V 5 bases short and J 7 bases short, with 14 bases between. In germline, CDR1 is SQVTM, CDR2 ANQGSEA. The CDR3 is 13 amino acids. The CDR3 is CSVLVGAGGELFF. The CDR3, as DNA: TGCAGCGTTTTAGTGGGGGCGGGCGGGGAGCTGTTTTTT.

This sequence joins TRBV10-3 and TRBJ1-1, with 11 bases fitting TRBD1. The germline V gene encodes CDR1 ENHRY and CDR2 SYGVKD. With V trimmed by 6 bases and J by 4 bases, 4 bases remained unmatched. This CDR3 contains 14 residues. CDR3: CAIRRDRGATEAFF. The DNA of the CDR3 is TGTGCCATCAGGAGGGACAGGGGGGCCACTGAAGCTTTCTTT.

This clonotype was seen a few times. The chain recombines TRBV7-3 with TRBJ2-3; 7 nucleotides line up with TRBD2. This CDR3 contains 18 residues. Germline-derived CDR1 and CDR2 are SGHTA and FQGTGA. Germline trimming cut 5 bases from V and 0 bases from J; bases unmatched to any gene: 14. Here the CDR3 reads CASSPSSRAGFSTDTQYF. CDR3 coding DNA: TGTGCCAGCAGCCCATCGAGCCGAGCGGGGTTTAGCACAGATACGCAGTATTTT.

This clonotype came up many times. The rearrangement joins TRBV7-2 to TRBJ2-1; 7 bases agree with TRBD2. V shed 4 bases, J shed 6 bases, and the junction held 15 bases outside the gene matches. CDR3 length equals 17 residues. The germline CDR1 and CDR2 sequences are SGHTA and FQGNSA. The CDR3 bases are TGTGCCAGCAGCTCCGACCTATTGGCGGGAGTCGGCAATGAGCAGTTCTTC. Protein: CASSSDLLAGVGNEQFF.

The rearrangement uses TRBV29-1 and TRBJ2-7; D unclear. CDR1 and CDR2 from the germline V gene are SQVTM and ANQGSEA. This CDR3 contains 12 residues. Trimming removed 5 bases from V and 3 bases from J, with 11 bases in between. The DNA for the CDR3 is TGCAGCGTTCGGCTTACAGTCTACGAGCAGTACTTC. Protein sequence: CSVRLTVYEQYF.

The V and J genes are TRBV6-2 or TRBV6-3 and TRBJ2-1, with D perhaps matching TRBD2 (6 bases). CDR1 and CDR2 (germline): MNHEY, SVGEGT. Trimming cost V 5 bases and J 2 bases, with 13 bases left between them. This CDR3 is 15 amino acids long. CDR3 nucleotides: TGTGCCAGCAGTCACCGGGACTTAGCCTACAATGAGCAGTTCTTC. This translates into CASSHRDLAYNEQFF.

This CDR3 reads CASLAWTGELFF. The CDR3 DNA sequence: TGTGCCAGTTTAGCCTGGACCGGGGAGCTGTTTTTT. The V call is TRBV4-2, the J call TRBJ2-2; no firm D call. From germline, CDR1 is LGHNA and CDR2 YNFKEQ. V shed 9 bases and J shed 5 bases, with 10 bases lying between them. This CDR3 is built from 12 residues.

This chain uses TRBV12-3 or TRBV12-4 with TRBJ2-3; weak D call: TRBD1 (5 bases). The CDR3 sequence is 13 residues long. Between the trimmed V and J ends, which lost 6 bases and 6 bases, there was a span of 13 bases. CDR3 bases: TGTGCCAGCAGCAGACTCCCAGGGGATACGCAGTATTTT. Amino acid sequence: CASSRLPGDTQYF.

CDR3 in DNA: TGTGCCAGCAGCCCCGTCTCCCCCTACGAGCAGTACTTC. This translates into CASSPVSPYEQYF. The chain recombines TRBV7-8 with TRBJ2-7, with unresolved D. The V end lost 5 bases, the J end lost 2 bases, and 10 bases lay between the germline ends. CDR3 length equals 13 residues. The germline V gene has CDR1 SGHVS and CDR2 FQNEAQ.

The genes are TRBV24-1 and TRBJ2-1; TRBD2 might be the D (5 bases). The CDR3 is made up of 16 amino acids. Deletions cut 0 bases from V and 1 base from J, with 9 bases between. Germline V gene lookup returns CDR1 KGHDR and CDR2 SFDVKD. The DNA for the CDR3 is TGTGCCACCAGTGATTTGCGGCTAGCTTCCTACAATGAGCAGTTCTTC. This translates into CATSDLRLASYNEQFF.

The chain recombines TRBV3-1 with TRBJ2-1; D possibly corresponds to TRBD2 (5 bases). Per the germline V gene, CDR1 is LGHDT and CDR2 is YNNKEL (reference sequence). V dropped 3 bases and J dropped 10 bases, with 16 bases sitting between them. The CDR3 sequence is 14 residues long. The CDR3 DNA reads TGTGCCAGCAGCCATCCCTCGGACTCTGCGGAGCAGTTCTTC. Its translation is CASSHPSDSAEQFF.

In its sample, this clonotype was seen a few times. The chain carries TRBV29-1 and TRBJ2-1; 12 positions match TRBD2. The CDR3 is 15 amino acids. Germline V CDR1 and CDR2: SQVTM, ANQGSEA. J was trimmed by 4 bases and V by 3 bases; bases with no gene match: 4. CDR3 sequence (DNA): TGCAGCGTTGACGGACTAGCGGGATGGTACAATGAGCAGTTCTTC. This translates into CSVDGLAGWYNEQFF.

This clonotype appeared a few times. This chain uses TRBV29-1 with TRBJ2-7, with 7 nucleotides matching TRBD1. The V and J ends lost 3 bases and 3 bases, in that order; junction bases with no gene match: 5. The CDR3 runs 13 residues. Per germline, CDR1 SQVTM and CDR2 ANQGSEA. The DNA of the CDR3 is TGCAGCGTTGAGAGACAGGGCGACTACGAGCAGTACTTC. Translated: CSVERQGDYEQYF.

CDR3 bases: TGTGCCAGCAGCTACCTTAAGGGGAATGAGCAGTTCTTC. This codes for CASSYLKGNEQFF. The chain is built from TRBV7-2 and TRBJ2-1; the D gene is possibly TRBD1 (5 bases). This CDR3 has 13 residues. V was shortened by 4 bases and J by 7 bases, with 11 bases between the two germline ends. Per the germline V gene, CDR1 is SGHTA and CDR2 is FQGNSA.

The rearrangement joins TRBV7-9 to TRBJ2-1, with 9 bases matching TRBD2. The V gene end was trimmed by 2 bases and the J gene end by 6 bases; junction bases not matched to a gene: 8. Germline assignment: CDR1 SEHNR and CDR2 FQNEAQ (reference sequence). This CDR3 comprises 16 residues. The CDR3 coding sequence is TGTGCCAGCAGCTTAAGCGCGGGGGGGCCGGTCAATGAGCAGTTCTTC. Its protein product is CASSLSAGGPVNEQFF.

This clonotype was counted between two and nine times. J is TRBJ1-2 and V is TRBV7-9; no clear D. V lost 1 base and J lost 4, with 13 bases in between. The CDR3 extends over 15 amino acids. Per germline, CDR1 SEHNR and CDR2 FQNEAQ (reference sequence). CDR3 DNA sequence: TGTGCCAGCAGCTTAGAAGACGGCTCCGTCTATGGCTACACCTTC. Protein product: CASSLEDGSVYGYTF. Full variable domain (outside the CDR3, taken from reference TRBV7-9 and TRBJ1-2): DTGVSQNPRHKITKRGQNVTFRCDPISEHNRLYWYRQTLGQGPEFLTYFQNEAQLEKSRLLSDRFSAERPKGSFSTLEIQRTEQGDSAMYLCASSLEDGSVYGYTFGSGTRLTVV.

This clonotype was seen more than once but under ten times. CDR3 coding DNA: TGCGCCAGCAGCCTACGAAATAGTGCCGGGAATCAGCCCCAGCATTTT. Protein product: CASSLRNSAGNQPQHF. This chain uses TRBV4-1 with TRBJ1-5, with D unresolved. Germline loops: CDR1 MGHRA, CDR2 YSYEKL. Trimming stripped 4 bases from V and 4 bases from J, with 17 bases between. This CDR3 contains 16 residues.